This T cell receptor (beta chain) was sequenced for a study of T cells in Graves' hyperthyroidism and ophthalmopathy. Study observations and caveats: Ophthalmopathy was predicted by the model a median of 6.5 months ahead of onset.

In this sample, this clonotype turned up a few times. Its antigen is unidentified. Graves' hyperthyroidism without ophthalmopathy progression within 18 months was termed stable. Uncontrolled infections, other autoimmune diseases, pregnancy or lactation led to exclusion of patients. What was amplified from RNA transcripts were TCR beta CDR3 regions. HTBI primers drove first-round RT-PCR of the TCR CDR3. TCRdb redid the calling of the multiplex PCR reads with MiXCR, one entry per CDR3 protein. The table includes hundreds of thousands of distinct CDR3 sequences, 11% to 15% detected once. Germline V gives CDR1 SGHVS, CDR2 FNYEAQ. CDR3 length: 12 amino acids. V shed 4 bases and J 10 bases; nucleotides not matched to a gene: 4.

The receptor comes from a woman in her 30s with Graves' hyperthyroidism. The chain joins TRBV7-6 to TRBJ2-1; 7 bases align to TRBD2. Sequencing was carried out using blood. CDR3 residues: CASSSIGGEQFF. For the CDR3, the DNA is TGTGCCAGCAGCTCCATCGGGGGGGAGCAGTTCTTC.